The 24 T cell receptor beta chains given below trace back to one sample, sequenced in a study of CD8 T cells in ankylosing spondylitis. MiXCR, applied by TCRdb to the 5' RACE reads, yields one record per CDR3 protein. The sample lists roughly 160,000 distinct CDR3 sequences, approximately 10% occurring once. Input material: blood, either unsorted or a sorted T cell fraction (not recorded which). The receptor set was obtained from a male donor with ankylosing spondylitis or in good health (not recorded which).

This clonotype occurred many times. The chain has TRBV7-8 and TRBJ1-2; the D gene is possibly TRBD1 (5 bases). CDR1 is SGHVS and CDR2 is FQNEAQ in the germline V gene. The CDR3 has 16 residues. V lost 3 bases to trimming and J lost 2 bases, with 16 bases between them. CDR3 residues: CASSLLDTPGNYGYTF. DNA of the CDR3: TGTGCCAGCAGCTTGTTGGACACGCCGGGCAACTATGGCTACACCTTC.

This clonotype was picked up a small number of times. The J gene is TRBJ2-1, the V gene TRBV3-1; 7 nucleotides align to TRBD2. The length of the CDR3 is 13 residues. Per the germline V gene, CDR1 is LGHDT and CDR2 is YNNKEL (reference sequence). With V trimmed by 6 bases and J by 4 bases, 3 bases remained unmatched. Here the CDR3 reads CASSDGGYNEQFF. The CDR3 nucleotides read TGTGCCAGCAGTGACGGGGGGTACAATGAGCAGTTCTTC.

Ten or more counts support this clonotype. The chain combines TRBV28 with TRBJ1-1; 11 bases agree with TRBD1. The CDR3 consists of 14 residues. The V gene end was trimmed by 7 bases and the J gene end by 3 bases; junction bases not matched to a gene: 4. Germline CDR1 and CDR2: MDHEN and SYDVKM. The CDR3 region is CASTRTGGHTEAFF. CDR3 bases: TGTGCCAGCACCCGGACAGGGGGCCACACTGAAGCTTTCTTT.

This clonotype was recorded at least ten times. The CDR3 DNA reads TGTGCCAGCAGTCCAGGACGGAAAGATACGCAGTATTTT. This codes for CASSPGRKDTQYF. The gene calls are TRBV28 and TRBJ2-3; D is unclear. The ends were cut back, 5 bases at V and 5 bases at J, with 11 bases in the middle. CDR1 and CDR2 (germline): MDHEN, SYDVKM. The length of the CDR3 is 13 residues.

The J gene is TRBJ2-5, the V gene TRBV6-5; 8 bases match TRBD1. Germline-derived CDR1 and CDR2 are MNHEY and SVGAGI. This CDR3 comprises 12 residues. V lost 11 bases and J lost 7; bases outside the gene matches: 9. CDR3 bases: TGTGCCGCCAGCAGGGGGCTTGGGACCCAGTACTTC. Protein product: CAASRGLGTQYF.

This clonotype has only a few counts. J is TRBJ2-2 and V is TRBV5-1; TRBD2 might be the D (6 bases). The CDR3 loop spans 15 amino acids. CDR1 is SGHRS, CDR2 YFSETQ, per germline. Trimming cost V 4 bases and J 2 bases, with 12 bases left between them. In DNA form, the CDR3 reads TGCGCCAGCAGCATTGGGGCGGGAAACACCGGGGAGCTGTTTTTT. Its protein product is CASSIGAGNTGELFF.

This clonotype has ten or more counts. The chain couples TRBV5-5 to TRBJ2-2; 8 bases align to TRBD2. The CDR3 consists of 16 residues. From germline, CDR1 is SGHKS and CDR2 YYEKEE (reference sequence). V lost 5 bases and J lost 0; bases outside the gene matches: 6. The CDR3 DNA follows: TGTGCCAGCAGTCAGAGACTAGCGACGAACACCGGGGAGCTGTTTTTT. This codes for CASSQRLATNTGELFF.

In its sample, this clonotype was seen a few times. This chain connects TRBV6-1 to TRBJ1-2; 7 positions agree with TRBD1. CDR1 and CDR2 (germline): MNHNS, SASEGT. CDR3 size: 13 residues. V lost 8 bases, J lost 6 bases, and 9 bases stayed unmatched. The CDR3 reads CASLLTGIHGYTF. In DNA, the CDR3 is TGTGCCAGCCTTTTGACAGGGATCCATGGCTACACCTTC.

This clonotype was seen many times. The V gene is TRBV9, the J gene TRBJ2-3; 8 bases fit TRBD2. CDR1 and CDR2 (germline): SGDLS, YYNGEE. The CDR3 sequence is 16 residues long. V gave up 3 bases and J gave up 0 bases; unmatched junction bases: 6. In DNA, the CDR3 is TGTGCCAGCAGCGAGGGTAGCGGGGCTAGCACAGATACGCAGTATTTT. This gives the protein CASSEGSGASTDTQYF.

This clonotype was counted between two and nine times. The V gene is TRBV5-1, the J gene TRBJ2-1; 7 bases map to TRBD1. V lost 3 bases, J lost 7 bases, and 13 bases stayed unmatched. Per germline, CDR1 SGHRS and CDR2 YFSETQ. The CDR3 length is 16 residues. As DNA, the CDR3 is TGCGCCAGCAGCTGGACGACAGGGTGGAGCCTAAATGAGCAGTTCTTC. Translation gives CASSWTTGWSLNEQFF. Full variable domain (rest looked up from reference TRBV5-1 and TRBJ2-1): KAGVTQTPRYLIKTRGQQVTLSCSPISGHRSVSWYQQTPGQGLQFLFEYFSETQRNKGNFPGRFSGRQFSNSRSEMNVSTLELGDSALYLCASSWTTGWSLNEQFFGPGTRLTVL.

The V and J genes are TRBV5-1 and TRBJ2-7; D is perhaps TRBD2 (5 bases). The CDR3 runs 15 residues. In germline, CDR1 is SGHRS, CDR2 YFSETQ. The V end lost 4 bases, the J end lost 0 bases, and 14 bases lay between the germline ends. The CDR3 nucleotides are TGCGCCAGCAGCGTCAACAGCGGACGCTCCTACGAGCAGTACTTC. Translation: CASSVNSGRSYEQYF.

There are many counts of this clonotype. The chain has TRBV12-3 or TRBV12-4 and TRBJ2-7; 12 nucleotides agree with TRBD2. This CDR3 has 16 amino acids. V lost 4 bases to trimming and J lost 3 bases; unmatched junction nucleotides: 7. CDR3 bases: TGTGCCAGCAGTTCCGGGACTAGCGGGCAGAGCTACGAGCAGTACTTC. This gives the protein CASSSGTSGQSYEQYF.

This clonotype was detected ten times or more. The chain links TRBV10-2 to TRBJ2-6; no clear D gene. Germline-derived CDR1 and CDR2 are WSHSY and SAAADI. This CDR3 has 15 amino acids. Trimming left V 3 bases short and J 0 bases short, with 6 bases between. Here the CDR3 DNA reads TGCGCCAGCAGTGACCCCAGCTCTGGGGCCAACGTCCTGACTTTC. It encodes CASSDPSSGANVLTF.

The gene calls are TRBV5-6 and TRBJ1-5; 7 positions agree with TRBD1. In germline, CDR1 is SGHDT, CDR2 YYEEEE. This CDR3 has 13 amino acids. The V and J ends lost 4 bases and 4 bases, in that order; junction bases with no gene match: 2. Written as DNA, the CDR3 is TGTGCCAGCAGCACGACAGGGAATCAGCCCCAGCATTTT. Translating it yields CASSTTGNQPQHF. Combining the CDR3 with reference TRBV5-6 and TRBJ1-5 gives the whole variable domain DAGVTQSPTHLIKTRGQQVTLRCSPKSGHDTVSWYQQALGQGPQFIFQYYEEEERQRGNFPDRFSGHQFPNYSSELNVNALLLGDSALYLCASSTTGNQPQHFGDGTRLSIL.

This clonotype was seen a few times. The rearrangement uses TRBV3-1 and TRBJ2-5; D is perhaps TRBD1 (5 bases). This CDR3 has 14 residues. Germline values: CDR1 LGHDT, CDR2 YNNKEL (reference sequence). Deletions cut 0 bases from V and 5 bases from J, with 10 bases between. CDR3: CASSQDHRSETQYF. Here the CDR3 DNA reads TGTGCCAGCAGCCAAGACCACAGGTCGGAGACCCAGTACTTC.

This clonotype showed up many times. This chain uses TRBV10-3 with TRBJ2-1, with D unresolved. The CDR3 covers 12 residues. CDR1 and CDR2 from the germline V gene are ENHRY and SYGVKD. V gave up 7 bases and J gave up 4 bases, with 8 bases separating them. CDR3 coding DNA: TGTGCCATCAAAGAGGTTTACAATGAGCAGTTCTTC. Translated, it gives CAIKEVYNEQFF.

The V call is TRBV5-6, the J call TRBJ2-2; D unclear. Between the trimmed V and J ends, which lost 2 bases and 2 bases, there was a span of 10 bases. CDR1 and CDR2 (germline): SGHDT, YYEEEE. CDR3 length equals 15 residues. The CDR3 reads CASSLGQYNTGELFF. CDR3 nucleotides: TGTGCCAGCAGCTTAGGGCAGTATAACACCGGGGAGCTGTTTTTT.

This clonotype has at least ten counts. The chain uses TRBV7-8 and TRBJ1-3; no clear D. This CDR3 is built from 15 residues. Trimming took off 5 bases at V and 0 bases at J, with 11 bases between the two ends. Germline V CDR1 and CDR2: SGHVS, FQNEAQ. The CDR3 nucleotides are TGTGCCAGCAGCAATGACGTGAGCTCTGGAAACACCATATATTTT. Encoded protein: CASSNDVSSGNTIYF. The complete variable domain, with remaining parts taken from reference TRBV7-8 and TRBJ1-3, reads GAGVSQSPRYKVAKRGQDVALRCDPISGHVSLFWYQQALGQGPEFLTYFQNEAQLDKSGLPSDRFFAERPEGSVSTLKIQRTQQEDSAVYLCASSNDVSSGNTIYFGEGSWLTVV.

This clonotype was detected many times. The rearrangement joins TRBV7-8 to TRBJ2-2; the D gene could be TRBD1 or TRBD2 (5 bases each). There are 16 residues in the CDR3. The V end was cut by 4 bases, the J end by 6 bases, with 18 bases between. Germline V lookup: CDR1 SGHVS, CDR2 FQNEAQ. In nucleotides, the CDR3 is TGTGCCAGCAGCTCGAGTCCGACGGGGCCCGCCGGGGAGCTGTTTTTT. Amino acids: CASSSSPTGPAGELFF. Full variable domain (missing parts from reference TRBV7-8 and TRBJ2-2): GAGVSQSPRYKVAKRGQDVALRCDPISGHVSLFWYQQALGQGPEFLTYFQNEAQLDKSGLPSDRFFAERPEGSVSTLKIQRTQQEDSAVYLCASSSSPTGPAGELFFGEGSRLTVL.

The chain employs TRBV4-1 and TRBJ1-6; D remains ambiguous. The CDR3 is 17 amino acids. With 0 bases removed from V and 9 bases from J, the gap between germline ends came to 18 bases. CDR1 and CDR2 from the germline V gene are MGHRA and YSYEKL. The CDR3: CASSQDLSPYKGSPLHF. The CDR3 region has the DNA TGCGCCAGCAGCCAAGATCTTTCGCCGTACAAGGGTTCACCCCTCCACTTT.

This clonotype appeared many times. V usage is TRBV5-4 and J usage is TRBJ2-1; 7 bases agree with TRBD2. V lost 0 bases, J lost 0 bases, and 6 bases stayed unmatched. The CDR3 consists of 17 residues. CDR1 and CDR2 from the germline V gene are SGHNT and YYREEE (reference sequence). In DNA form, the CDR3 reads TGTGCCAGCAGCTTGGGGGGGGGTAGGAGCTCCTACAATGAGCAGTTCTTC. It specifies CASSLGGGRSSYNEQFF.

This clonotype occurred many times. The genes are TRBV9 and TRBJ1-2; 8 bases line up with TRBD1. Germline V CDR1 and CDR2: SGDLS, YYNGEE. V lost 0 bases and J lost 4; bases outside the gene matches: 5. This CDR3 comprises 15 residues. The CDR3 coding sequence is TGTGCCAGCAGCGTAGCCGGGACAGGCCGCTATGGCTACACCTTC. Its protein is CASSVAGTGRYGYTF.

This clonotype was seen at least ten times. The chain's CDR3 is CASSQGAHTGELFF. The CDR3 bases are TGTGCCAGCAGTCAGGGGGCGCACACCGGGGAGCTGTTTTTT. The chain carries TRBV12-3 or TRBV12-4 and TRBJ2-2; 8 bases match TRBD1. Unmatched junction bases numbered 2, after V lost 5 bases and J lost 3 bases. This CDR3 comprises 14 residues.

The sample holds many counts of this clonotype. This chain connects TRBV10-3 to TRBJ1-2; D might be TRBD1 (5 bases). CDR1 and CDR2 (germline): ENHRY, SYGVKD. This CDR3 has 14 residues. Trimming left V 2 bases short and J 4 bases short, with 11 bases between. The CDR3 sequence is CAISEPRTPYGYTF. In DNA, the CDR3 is TGTGCCATCAGTGAGCCCCGGACACCCTATGGCTACACCTTC.